This T cell receptor beta chain stems from a study of T-cell memory formation after mild COVID-19. Trimming removed 0 bases at V and 2 bases at J, with 13 bases between. The CDR3 contains 16 residues. Germline V gene sequence: CDR1 GTSNPN, CDR2 SVGIG (reference sequence). TCRdb analysed the 5' RACE reads with MiXCR anew, one entry per CDR3 protein. The sample includes more than 300,000 distinct CDR3 sequences, roughly 13% of them seen just once. This chain uses TRBV30 with TRBJ2-2; D is perhaps TRBD1 or TRBD2 (6 bases each). This TCR derives from a man between 18 and 35 years old who had mild COVID-19 (a few samples of this study predate the infection). Cell type and time point are not known. Material for sequencing was PBMCs or a T cell subset sorted from them (not recorded which). CDR3 residues: CAWSVRGVRNTGELFF. The CDR3 coding sequence is TGTGCCTGGAGTGTGAGGGGGGTTCGTAACACCGGGGAGCTGTTTTTT.